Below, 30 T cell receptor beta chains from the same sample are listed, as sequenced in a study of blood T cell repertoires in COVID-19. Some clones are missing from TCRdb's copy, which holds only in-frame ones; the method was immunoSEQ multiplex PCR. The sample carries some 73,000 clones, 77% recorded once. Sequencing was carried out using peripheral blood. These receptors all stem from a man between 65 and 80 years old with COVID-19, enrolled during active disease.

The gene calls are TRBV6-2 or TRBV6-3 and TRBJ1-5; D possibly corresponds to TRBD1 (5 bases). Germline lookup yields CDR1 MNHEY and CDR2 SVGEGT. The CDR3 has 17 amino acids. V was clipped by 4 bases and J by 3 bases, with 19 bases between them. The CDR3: CASSSLTAGPANQPQHF. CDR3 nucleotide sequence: TGTGCCAGCAGTTCATTGACAGCCGGGCCTGCCAATCAGCCCCAGCATTTT.

The CDR3 is CASSPGLTSDEQYF. The CDR3 DNA sequence: TGTGCCAGCAGCCCAGGATTGACTAGCGACGAGCAGTACTTC. The genes are TRBV3-1 (or the pseudogene TRBV3-2) and TRBJ2-7; 8 positions agree with TRBD2. CDR1 LGHDT and CDR2 YNNKEL come from the germline V gene (reference sequence). The J segment lost 5 bases and the V segment lost 4 bases, leaving 7 bases of the junction unmatched. CDR3 length equals 14 residues.

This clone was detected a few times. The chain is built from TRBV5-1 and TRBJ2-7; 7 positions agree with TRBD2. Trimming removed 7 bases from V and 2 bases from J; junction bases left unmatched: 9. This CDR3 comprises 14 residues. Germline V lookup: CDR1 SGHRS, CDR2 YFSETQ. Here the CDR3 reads CASSRGGRTYEQYF. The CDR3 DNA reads TGCGCCAGCTCACGGGGAGGGAGAACCTACGAGCAGTACTTC. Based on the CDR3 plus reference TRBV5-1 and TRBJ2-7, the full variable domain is KAGVTQTPRYLIKTRGQQVTLSCSPISGHRSVSWYQQTPGQGLQFLFEYFSETQRNKGNFPGRFSGRQFSNSRSEMNVSTLELGDSALYLCASSRGGRTYEQYFGPGTRLTVT.

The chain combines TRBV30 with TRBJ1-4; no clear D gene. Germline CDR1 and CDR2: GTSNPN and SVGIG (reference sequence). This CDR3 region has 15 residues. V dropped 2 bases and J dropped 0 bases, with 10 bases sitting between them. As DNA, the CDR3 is TGTGCCTGGAGTCCTCGGGGATCAACTAATGAAAAACTGTTTTTT. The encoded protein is CAWSPRGSTNEKLFF.

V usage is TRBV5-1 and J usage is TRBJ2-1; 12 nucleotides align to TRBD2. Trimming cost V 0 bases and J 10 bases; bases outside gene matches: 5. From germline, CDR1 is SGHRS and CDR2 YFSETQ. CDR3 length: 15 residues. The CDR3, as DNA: TGCGCCAGCAGCTTGGAACTAGCGGGGGGTGAGGAGCAGTTCTTC. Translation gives CASSLELAGGEEQFF. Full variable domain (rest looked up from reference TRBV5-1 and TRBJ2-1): KAGVTQTPRYLIKTRGQQVTLSCSPISGHRSVSWYQQTPGQGLQFLFEYFSETQRNKGNFPGRFSGRQFSNSRSEMNVSTLELGDSALYLCASSLELAGGEEQFFGPGTRLTVL.

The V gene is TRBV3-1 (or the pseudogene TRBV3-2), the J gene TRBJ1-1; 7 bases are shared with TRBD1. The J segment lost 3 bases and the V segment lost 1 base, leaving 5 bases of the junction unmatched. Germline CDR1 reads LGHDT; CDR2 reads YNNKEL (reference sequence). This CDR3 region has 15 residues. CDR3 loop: CASSQGARGDTEAFF. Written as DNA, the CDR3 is TGTGCCAGCAGCCAAGGTGCCAGGGGGGACACTGAAGCTTTCTTT.

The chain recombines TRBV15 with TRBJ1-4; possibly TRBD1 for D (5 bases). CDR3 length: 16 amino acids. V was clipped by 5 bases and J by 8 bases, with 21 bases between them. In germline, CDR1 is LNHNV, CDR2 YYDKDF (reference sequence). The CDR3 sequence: CATSLLSGGFEEKLFF. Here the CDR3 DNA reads TGTGCCACCAGCTTACTCTCGGGGGGTTTCGAGGAAAAACTGTTTTTT.

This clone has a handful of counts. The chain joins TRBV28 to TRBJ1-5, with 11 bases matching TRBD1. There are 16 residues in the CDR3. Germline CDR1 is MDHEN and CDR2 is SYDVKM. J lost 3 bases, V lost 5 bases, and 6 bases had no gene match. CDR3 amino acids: CASSTGTGGINQPQHF. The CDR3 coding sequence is TGTGCCAGCAGTACCGGGACAGGGGGGATCAATCAGCCCCAGCATTTT.

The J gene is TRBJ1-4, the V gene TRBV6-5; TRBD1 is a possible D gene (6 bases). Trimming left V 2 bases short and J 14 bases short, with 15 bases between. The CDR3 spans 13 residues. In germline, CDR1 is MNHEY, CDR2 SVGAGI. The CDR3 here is CASSYGPRDILFF. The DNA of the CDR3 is TGTGCCAGCAGTTACGGCCCGAGGGACATCCTGTTTTTT.

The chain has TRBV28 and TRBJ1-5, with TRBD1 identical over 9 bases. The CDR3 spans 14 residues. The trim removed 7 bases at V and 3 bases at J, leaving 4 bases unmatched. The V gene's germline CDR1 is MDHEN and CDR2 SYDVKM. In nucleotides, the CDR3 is TGTGCCAGCACTACAGGGGGCAACAATCAGCCCCAGCATTTT. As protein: CASTTGGNNQPQHF.

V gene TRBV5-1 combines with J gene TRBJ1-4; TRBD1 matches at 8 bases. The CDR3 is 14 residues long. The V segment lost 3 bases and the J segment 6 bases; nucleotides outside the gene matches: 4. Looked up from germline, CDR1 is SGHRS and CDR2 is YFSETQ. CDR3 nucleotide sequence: TGCGCCAGCAGCTCCGGACAGGGTGATGAAAAACTGTTTTTT. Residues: CASSSGQGDEKLFF.

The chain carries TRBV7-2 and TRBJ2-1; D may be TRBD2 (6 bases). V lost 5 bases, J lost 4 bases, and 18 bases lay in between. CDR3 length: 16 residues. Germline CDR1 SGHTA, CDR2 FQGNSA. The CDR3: CASSPPKTRLYNEQFF. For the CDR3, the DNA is TGTGCCAGCAGCCCCCCCAAGACTAGGCTTTACAATGAGCAGTTCTTC. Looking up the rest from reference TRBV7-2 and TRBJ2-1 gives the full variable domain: GAGVSQSPSNKVTEKGKDVELRCDPISGHTALYWYRQSLGQGLEFLIYFQGNSAPDKSGLPSDRFSAERTGGSVSTLTIQRTQQEDSAVYLCASSPPKTRLYNEQFFGPGTRLTVL.

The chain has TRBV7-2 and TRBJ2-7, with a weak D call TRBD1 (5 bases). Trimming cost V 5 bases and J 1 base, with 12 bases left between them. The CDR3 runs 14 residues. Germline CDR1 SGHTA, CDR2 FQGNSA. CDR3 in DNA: TGTGCCAGCAGCCGCCCCGACAGATCCTACGAGCAGTACTTC. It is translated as CASSRPDRSYEQYF.

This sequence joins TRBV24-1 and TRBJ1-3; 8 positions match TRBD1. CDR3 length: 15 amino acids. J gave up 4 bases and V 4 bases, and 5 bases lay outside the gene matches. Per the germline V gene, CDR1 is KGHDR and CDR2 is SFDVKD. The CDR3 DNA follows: TGTGCCACCAGTGACCCGACAGGGGCGGGAAACACCATATATTTT. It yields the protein CATSDPTGAGNTIYF.

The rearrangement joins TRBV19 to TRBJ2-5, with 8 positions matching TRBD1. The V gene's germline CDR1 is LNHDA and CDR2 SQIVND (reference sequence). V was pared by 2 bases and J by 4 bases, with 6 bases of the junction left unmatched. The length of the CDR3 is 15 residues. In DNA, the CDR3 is TGTGCCAGTAGTATACCAGGGGGCTCGGGAGAGACCCAGTACTTC. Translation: CASSIPGGSGETQYF.

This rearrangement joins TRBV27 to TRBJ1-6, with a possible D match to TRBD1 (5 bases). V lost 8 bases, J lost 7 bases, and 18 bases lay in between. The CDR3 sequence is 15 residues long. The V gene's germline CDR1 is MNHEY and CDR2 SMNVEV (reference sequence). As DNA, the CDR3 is TGTGCCAGCGCCTCCTGGGGCAGCTTAAATTCACCCCTCCACTTT. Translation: CASASWGSLNSPLHF.

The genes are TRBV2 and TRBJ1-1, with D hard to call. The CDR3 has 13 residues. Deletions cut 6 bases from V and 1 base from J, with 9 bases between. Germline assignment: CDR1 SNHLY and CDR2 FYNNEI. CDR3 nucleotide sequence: TGTGCCAGCAGGGGAGACTGGAACACTGAAGCTTTCTTT. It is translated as CASRGDWNTEAFF.

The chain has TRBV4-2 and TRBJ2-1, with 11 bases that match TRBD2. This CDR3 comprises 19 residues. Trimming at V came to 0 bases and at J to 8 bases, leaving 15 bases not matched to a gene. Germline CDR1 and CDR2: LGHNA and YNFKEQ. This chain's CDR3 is CASSQDRLGLAERWDEQFF. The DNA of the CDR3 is TGTGCCAGCAGCCAAGACCGATTGGGACTAGCGGAAAGGTGGGATGAGCAGTTCTTC.

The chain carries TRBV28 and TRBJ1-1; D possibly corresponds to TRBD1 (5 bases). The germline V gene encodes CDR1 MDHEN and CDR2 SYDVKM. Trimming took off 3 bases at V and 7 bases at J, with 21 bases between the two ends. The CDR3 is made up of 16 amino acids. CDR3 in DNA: TGTGCCAGCAGTTTGACTTATGGGGAAACCGGGGGTGAAGCTTTCTTT. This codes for CASSLTYGETGGEAFF.

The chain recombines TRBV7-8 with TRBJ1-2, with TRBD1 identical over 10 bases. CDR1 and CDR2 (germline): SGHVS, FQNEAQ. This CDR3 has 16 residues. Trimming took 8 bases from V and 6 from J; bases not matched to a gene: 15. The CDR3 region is CASSQPDRGRSDGYTF. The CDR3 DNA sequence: TGTGCCAGCTCCCAACCTGACAGGGGGCGCTCGGATGGCTACACCTTC.

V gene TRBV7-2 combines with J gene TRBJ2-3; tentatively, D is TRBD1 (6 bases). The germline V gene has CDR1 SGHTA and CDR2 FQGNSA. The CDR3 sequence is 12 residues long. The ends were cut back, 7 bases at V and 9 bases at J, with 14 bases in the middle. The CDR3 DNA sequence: TGTGCCAGCAATAAGGACAGTATAACGCAGTATTTT. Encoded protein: CASNKDSITQYF.

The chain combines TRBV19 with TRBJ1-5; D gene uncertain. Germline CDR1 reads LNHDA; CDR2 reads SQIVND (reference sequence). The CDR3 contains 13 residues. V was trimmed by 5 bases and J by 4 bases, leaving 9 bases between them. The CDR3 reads CASSLTPNQPQHF. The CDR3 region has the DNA TGTGCCAGTAGTTTGACACCTAATCAGCCCCAGCATTTT.

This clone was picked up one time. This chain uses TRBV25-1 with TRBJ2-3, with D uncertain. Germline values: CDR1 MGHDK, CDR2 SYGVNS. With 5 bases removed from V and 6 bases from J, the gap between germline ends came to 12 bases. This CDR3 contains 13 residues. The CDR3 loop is CASSLSPSDTQYF. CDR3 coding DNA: TGTGCCAGCAGTCTATCCCCCTCGGATACGCAGTATTTT. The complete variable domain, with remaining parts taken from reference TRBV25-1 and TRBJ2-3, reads EADIYQTPRYLVIGTGKKITLECSQTMGHDKMYWYQQDPGMELHLIHYSYGVNSTEKGDLSSESTVSRIRTEHFPLTLESARPSHTSQYLCASSLSPSDTQYFGPGTRLTVL.

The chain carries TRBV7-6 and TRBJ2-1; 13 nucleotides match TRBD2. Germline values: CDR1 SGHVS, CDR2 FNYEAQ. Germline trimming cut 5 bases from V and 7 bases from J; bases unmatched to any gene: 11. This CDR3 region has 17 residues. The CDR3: CASSPVGLAGKGNEQFF. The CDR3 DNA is TGTGCCAGCAGCCCAGTGGGACTAGCGGGAAAGGGGAATGAGCAGTTCTTC. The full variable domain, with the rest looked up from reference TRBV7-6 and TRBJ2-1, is GAGVSQSPRYKVTKRGQDVALRCDPISGHVSLYWYRQALGQGPEFLTYFNYEAQQDKSGLPNDRFSAERPEGSISTLTIQRTEQRDSAMYRCASSPVGLAGKGNEQFFGPGTRLTVL.

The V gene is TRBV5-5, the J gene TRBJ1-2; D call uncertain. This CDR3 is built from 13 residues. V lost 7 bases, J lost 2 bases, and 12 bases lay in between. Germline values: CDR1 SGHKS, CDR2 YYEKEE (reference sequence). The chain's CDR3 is CASASMSNYGYTF. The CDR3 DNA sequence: TGTGCCAGCGCCTCTATGTCGAACTATGGCTACACCTTC.

In nucleotides, the CDR3 is TGTGCCAGCAGCTTAGGGGGAGACAGGACCACTAATGAAAAACTGTTTTTT. It is translated as CASSLGGDRTTNEKLFF. J is TRBJ1-4 and V is TRBV5-6; D is perhaps TRBD1 (6 bases). CDR3 length: 17 residues. Deletions cut 2 bases from V and 2 bases from J, with 16 bases between. In germline, CDR1 is SGHDT, CDR2 YYEEEE.

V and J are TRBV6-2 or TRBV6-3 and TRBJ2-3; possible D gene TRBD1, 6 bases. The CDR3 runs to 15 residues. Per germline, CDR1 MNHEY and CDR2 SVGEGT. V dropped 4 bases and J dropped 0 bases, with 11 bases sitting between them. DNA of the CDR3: TGTGCCAGCAGTTTTGACAGGCCGAGCACAGATACGCAGTATTTT. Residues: CASSFDRPSTDTQYF.

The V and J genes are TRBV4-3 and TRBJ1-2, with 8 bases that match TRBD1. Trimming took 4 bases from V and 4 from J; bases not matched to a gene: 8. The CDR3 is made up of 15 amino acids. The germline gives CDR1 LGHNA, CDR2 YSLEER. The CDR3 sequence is CASSPWTGTIYGYTF. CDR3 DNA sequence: TGCGCCAGCAGCCCCTGGACAGGGACAATCTATGGCTACACCTTC.

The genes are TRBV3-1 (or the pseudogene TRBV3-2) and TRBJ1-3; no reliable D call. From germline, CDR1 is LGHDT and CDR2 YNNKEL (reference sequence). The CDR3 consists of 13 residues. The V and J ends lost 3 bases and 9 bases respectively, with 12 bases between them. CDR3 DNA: TGTGCCAGCAGCCAGGCTCCTGCTCGCACCATATATTTT. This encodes CASSQAPARTIYF.

The CDR3 reads CASNARGATGELFF. The DNA for the CDR3 is TGTGCCAGCAACGCCCGGGGAGCCACCGGGGAGCTGTTTTTT. The chain combines TRBV9 with TRBJ2-2; tentatively, D is TRBD2 (5 bases). The germline V gene has CDR1 SGDLS and CDR2 YYNGEE. The CDR3 spans 14 residues. Trimming left V 6 bases short and J 4 bases short, with 13 bases between. Using reference TRBV9 and TRBJ2-2 for the parts outside the CDR3, the full variable domain is DSGVTQTPKHLITATGQRVTLRCSPRSGDLSVYWYQQSLDQGLQFLIQYYNGEERAKGNILERFSAQQFPDLHSELNLSSLELGDSALYFCASNARGATGELFFGEGSRLTVL.